This T cell receptor beta chain comes out of a study of shared clonotypes between healthy human individuals. Regarding this clone: Its cognate antigen is unknown.

Adult donors, all healthy and HIV-negative, had no recent acute infections or vaccinations. Study-level findings and limits: Naive CD4 clonotypes overlapped across a few donors at about 5.2%. The genetic and exposure-history diversity represented was limited by few donors.

Every subset's genomic DNA went evenly onto several immunoSEQ plates. TCRdb keeps only in-frame clones here, not all; method: immunoSEQ multiplex PCR. This sample has about a million clones, with 70% to 80% found just once. After removal of 4 bases from V and 15 bases from J, the junction contained 6 bases not matched to a gene. CDR1 is MNHNS, CDR2 SASEGT, per germline. CDR3 length equals 11 residues. The TCR sequence derives from a man between 18 and 29 years old in good health. The rearrangement links TRBV6-1 to TRBJ2-1; 7 bases align to TRBD2. Specimen: memory CD4+ T cells sorted from blood. As for subset: CD45RA-negative fraction. CDR3 amino acids: CASSAREGRFF. CDR3 nucleotide sequence: TGTGCCAGCAGTGCCAGGGAGGGTAGGTTCTTC.